The TCR beta chain described here comes from a study of blood T cell repertoires in COVID-19. In the study overall: Both acute and convalescent COVID-19 samples were obtained from the United States, Italy and Spain. The analysed material was cDNA or gDNA that came from T cells, B-cell-depleted T cells, or PBMCs.

In the authors' workflow: Counts of nucleated cells, estimated from reference gene primer amplification, were obtained. Here immunoSEQ multiplex PCR was the method, and the copy in TCRdb shows in-frame clones only, minus some. V and J calls plus clone size are reproduced from that table; the DNA served to infer D and trimming. The profile shows around 16,000 clones, around 89% of them singletons. CDR1 KGHSH and CDR2 LQKENI come from the germline V gene. Losses at the gene ends were 2 bases for V and 6 bases for J; bases not matched to a gene: 12. This CDR3 has 16 amino acids. This rearrangement joins TRBV18 to TRBJ2-7, with 8 bases that match TRBD1. The TCR was taken from a human donor in a cohort sampled during active COVID-19. Specimen: peripheral blood. This CDR3 is CASSPGSGGIVSEQYF. CDR3 DNA: TGTGCCAGCTCACCAGGATCAGGGGGCATTGTAAGCGAGCAGTACTTC.